A selection of T cell receptor beta chains follows, all from one sample in a study of blood T cells in healthy people across ages. Via MiXCR, TCRdb re-called the 5' RACE reads, giving one row per CDR3 protein. The table has about 1,400,000 distinct CDR3 sequences, around two fifths seen once. The source material was blood. These receptors were obtained from a young woman in good health. Both conserved end residues are part of each CDR3. The D gene is left open where the match is weak. Clone size, where shown, is once, few, many, or a class for clones that have expanded.

>TRBJ2-5|TRBV20-1|NA|NA
CSAASQEGGWTQYF
TGCAGTGCTGCCTCCCAGGAGGGCGGGTGGACCCAGTACTTC
>TRBJ2-7|TRBV6-2/TRBV6-3|once|NA
CASSYSTWQAYDQYF
TGTGCCAGCAGTTACTCGACTTGGCAGGCCTACGATCAGTACTTC
>TRBJ1-5|TRBV14|NA|NA
CASSPGHSGNQPQHF
TGTGCCAGCAGCCCGGGACATTCAGGCAATCAGCCCCAGCATTTT
>TRBJ2-1|TRBV28|NA|TRBD2
CASSPLGLAGLNEQFF
TGTGCCAGCAGCCCCCTCGGACTAGCGGGGTTAAATGAGCAGTTCTTC
>TRBJ1-6|TRBV2|NA|NA
CASMGENSPLHF
TGTGCCAGCATGGGGGAAAATTCACCCCTCCACTTT
>TRBJ1-2|TRBV9|NA|NA
CASSGWGAGGGYGYTF
TGTGCCAGCAGCGGATGGGGGGCCGGGGGCGGCTATGGCTACACCTTC
>TRBJ2-7|TRBV18|NA|TRBD1
CASSPEDRVIYEQYF
TGTGCCAGCTCACCGGAGGACAGGGTAATCTACGAGCAGTACTTC
>TRBJ2-7|TRBV25-1|NA|TRBD2
CASSGPSGSSYNEQYF
TGTGCCAGCAGTGGCCCTAGCGGGAGCTCCTACAATGAGCAGTACTTC
>TRBJ2-7|TRBV20-1|few|TRBD2
CSARDRAGAYEQYF
TGCAGTGCTAGAGATCGAGCGGGGGCCTACGAGCAGTACTTC
>TRBJ1-2|TRBV2|few|TRBD1
CASSERGTGTGDSGGYTF
TGTGCCAGCAGTGAAAGGGGGACCGGGACAGGGGATAGCGGTGGCTACACCTTC
>TRBJ2-3|TRBV9|few|TRBD2
CASSTPITTSGGMDTQYF
TGTGCCAGCAGCACCCCCATCACCACTAGCGGGGGGATGGATACGCAGTATTTT
>TRBJ2-7|TRBV27|NA|NA
CAISLSPSSYEQYF
TGTGCCATCAGTTTATCGCCGAGCTCCTACGAGCAGTACTTC
>TRBJ2-5|TRBV20-1|few|TRBD1
CSARDIQGTLETQYF
TGCAGTGCTAGAGATATACAGGGGACGCTGGAGACCCAGTACTTC
>TRBJ2-2|TRBV25-1|NA|NA
CASRDQAQNTGELFF
TGTGCCAGCAGGGATCAGGCACAGAACACCGGGGAGCTGTTTTTT
>TRBJ2-5|TRBV2|NA|NA
CASSEGGGNEQYF
TGTGCCAGCAGTGAGGGTGGGGGCAATGAGCAGTACTTC
>TRBJ1-2|TRBV28|few|NA
CASSSGPAEDYGYTF
TGTGCCAGCAGTTCCGGGCCTGCGGAAGACTATGGCTACACCTTC
>TRBJ2-7|TRBV10-3|few|NA
CAIQSLKGVSVREQYF
TGTGCCATTCAGTCACTTAAAGGGGTTTCTGTTCGCGAGCAGTACTTC
>TRBJ2-1|TRBV7-2|many|NA
CASSLGGGVYNEQFF
TGTGCCAGCAGCTTAGGAGGAGGGGTCTACAATGAGCAGTTCTTC
>TRBJ2-1|TRBV30|NA|NA
CAWSVSGDSYNEQFF
TGTGCCTGGAGTGTTTCGGGAGACTCTTACAATGAGCAGTTCTTC
>TRBJ2-5|TRBV2|few|TRBD2
CASSPGLAFSQYF
TGTGCCAGCAGTCCCGGACTAGCGTTTTCCCAGTACTTC